This T cell receptor beta chain was retrieved from a study of beta chain features in type 1 diabetes. About the research overall: Sorted cells examined across all samples numbered 107,917,701. Points from the study as a whole: The study found moderately but significantly shorter TCRB CDR3s in all four CD4+ subsets of Type 1 diabetes patients.

Details on this clone: Its specificity is not known.

Expressed TCRB transcripts were sequenced, since all the RNA that had been isolated was reverse transcribed. Generated by immunoSEQ multiplex PCR, the TCRdb table keeps only in-frame clones and is missing some. The sample holds 240,000 or so clones, roughly 22% seen once. Source material: naive CD4+ T cells from blood. This receptor was taken from a woman in her forties with type 1 diabetes.

The CDR3 DNA reads as TGTGCCACCAGCTTACTACCGGGAGGGGTCGGGGAGCTGTTTTTT. Translating it yields CATSLLPGGVGELFF. The rearrangement links TRBV15 to TRBJ2-2, with TRBD2 matching 8 bases. Trimming removed 5 bases from V and 7 bases from J; junction bases left unmatched: 9. The CDR3 is 15 amino acids. The germline CDR1 and CDR2 sequences are LNHNV and YYDKDF (reference sequence).